Presented here are 25 T cell receptor beta chains from one specimen sequenced in a study of regulatory T cells in long-lasting Graves disease. CDR3 regions were amplified by Arm-PCR using iRepertoire HTBI primers to build TCR beta libraries. In TCRdb, the multiplex PCR reads were re-called with MiXCR into one record per CDR3 protein. The table lists about 200,000 distinct CDR3 sequences, around 19% of them singletons. This sample's time point: newly diagnosed GD, antithyroid drugs for less than 3 months. TCR sequences were obtained from RNA taken from PBMCs. The source was peripheral blood mononuclear cells (PBMCs), collected at new diagnosis, from a patient treated with antithyroid drugs. The receptors here all came from a female donor with Graves disease.

This clonotype came up many times. The chain employs TRBV19 and TRBJ2-7; D unclear. Deletions cut 0 bases from V and 6 bases from J, with 15 bases between. The CDR3 loop spans 15 amino acids. Germline CDR1 LNHDA, CDR2 SQIVND (reference sequence). CDR3 DNA sequence: TGTGCCAGTAGTATAGACACTCGAACTCGGGTCGAGCAGTACTTC. It is translated as CASSIDTRTRVEQYF.

The rearrangement links TRBV9 to TRBJ1-1, with 8 bases aligning to TRBD1. The germline gives CDR1 SGDLS, CDR2 YYNGEE. V shed 2 bases and J 7 bases; nucleotides not matched to a gene: 4. This CDR3 contains 13 residues. DNA of the CDR3: TGTGCCAGCAGCGTCTTCGGACAGGGTGAAGCTTTCTTT. Protein: CASSVFGQGEAFF. The whole variable domain, remainder taken from reference TRBV9 and TRBJ1-1, is DSGVTQTPKHLITATGQRVTLRCSPRSGDLSVYWYQQSLDQGLQFLIQYYNGEERAKGNILERFSAQQFPDLHSELNLSSLELGDSALYFCASSVFGQGEAFFGQGTRLTVV.

There are many counts of this clonotype. CDR3 protein: CASSYTDTQYF. The CDR3 nucleotides read TGTGCCAGCAGCTACACAGATACGCAGTATTTT. This chain links TRBV12-3 or TRBV12-4 with TRBJ2-3; D not certain. V lost 6 bases and J 2 bases, leaving 3 bases between the germline ends. CDR3 length: 11 amino acids.

In its sample, this clonotype was seen many times. The chain joins TRBV29-1 to TRBJ2-1; D call uncertain. V gave up 4 bases and J gave up 1 base, with 8 bases separating them. The germline V gene has CDR1 SQVTM and CDR2 ANQGSEA. This CDR3 has 13 residues. The CDR3 reads CSVGKSSYNEQFF. DNA for the CDR3: TGCAGCGTTGGTAAGTCGTCCTACAATGAGCAGTTCTTC.

This clonotype has more than one count but fewer than ten. The junction differs from germline at one of its ends, possibly a read error. The chain carries TRBV12-3 or TRBV12-4 and TRBJ1-3, with unresolved D. The CDR3 sequence is 16 residues long. CDR3 sequence reads: CASSSTSGRSGNAIYF. The CDR3 DNA reads as TGTGCCAGCAGCTCCACCTCAGGTCGCTCTGGAAACGCCATATATTTT.

This chain links TRBV11-3 with TRBJ2-1; 9 bases map to TRBD2. The J segment lost 6 bases and the V segment lost 0 bases, leaving 3 bases of the junction unmatched. The germline V gene encodes CDR1 SGHNT and CDR2 YENEEA. CDR3 size: 15 residues. The CDR3 region is CASSLDSGSGNEQFF. For the CDR3, the DNA is TGTGCCAGCAGCTTAGATAGCGGGAGTGGCAATGAGCAGTTCTTC.

The gene calls are TRBV2 and TRBJ2-1; 13 nucleotides line up with TRBD2. The DNA end is more similar to TRBJ2-5, so the J call may be wrong. Germline V gene sequence: CDR1 SNHLY, CDR2 FYNNEI. The CDR3 consists of 15 residues. The CDR3 nucleotides are TGTGCCAGCAGTGCAACTAGCGGGAGGGAGGAGACCCAGTACTTC. Amino acid sequence: CASSATSGREETQYF.

This clonotype showed up many times. The chain links TRBV13 to TRBJ2-4; 11 bases match TRBD2. Germline assignment: CDR1 PRHDT and CDR2 FYEKMQ (reference sequence). The CDR3 totals 16 residues. V gave up 5 bases and J gave up 0 bases; unmatched junction bases: 3. In nucleotides, the CDR3 is TGTGCCAGCAGCAGACTAGCGGGACTAGCCAAAAACATTCAGTACTTC. Amino acids: CASSRLAGLAKNIQYF.

This clonotype was seen repeatedly, ten times or more. The chain joins TRBV29-1 to TRBJ1-1; no reliable D call. The CDR3 spans 12 residues. Trimming cost V 4 bases and J 3 bases, with 9 bases left between them. CDR1 and CDR2 (germline): SQVTM, ANQGSEA. The CDR3 sequence is CSVAQRDTEAFF. In DNA, the CDR3 is TGCAGCGTTGCGCAGAGGGACACTGAAGCTTTCTTT.

In its sample, this clonotype was seen a few times. The rearrangement joins TRBV18 to TRBJ2-3, with 12 positions matching TRBD2. Germline CDR1 KGHSH, CDR2 LQKENI. CDR3 length equals 15 residues. J gave up 4 bases and V 4 bases, and 3 bases lay outside the gene matches. The CDR3 sequence: CASSLRLAGADTQYF. CDR3 coding DNA: TGTGCCAGCTCACTTAGACTAGCGGGAGCAGATACGCAGTATTTT.

Worth noting for this clonotype: At one of its ends the junction is not consistent with the germline gene, which may arise from a read error. The V call is TRBV5-1, the J call TRBJ2-7; D might be TRBD1 (5 bases). CDR3 length: 12 residues. Germline CDR1 reads SGHRS; CDR2 reads YFSETQ. CDR3 coding DNA: TGCGCCAGCAGCTTGGAGGGGTACGAGCGGTACTTC. Encoded protein: CASSLEGYERYF.

This clonotype was seen many times. CDR3 nucleotide sequence: TGCAGTGCTAGAGCCACGGGGGCCTTCACAGATACGCAGTATTTT. Translating gives CSARATGAFTDTQYF. The chain recombines TRBV20-1 with TRBJ2-3; D could derive from TRBD1 or TRBD2 (6 bases each). V was cut by 1 base and J by 2 bases, with 13 bases left in between. The CDR3 consists of 15 residues. Per germline, CDR1 DFQATT and CDR2 SNEGSKA (reference sequence).

This clonotype was found a few times. The V gene is TRBV2, the J gene TRBJ2-1; the match to TRBD1 covers 9 bases. From germline, CDR1 is SNHLY and CDR2 FYNNEI. CDR3 size: 14 residues. V lost 5 bases to trimming and J lost 6 bases; unmatched junction nucleotides: 5. This CDR3 reads CASSLTGGFNEQFF. The CDR3 DNA reads as TGTGCCAGCAGTCTGACAGGGGGGTTCAATGAGCAGTTCTTC.

At least ten counts were recorded for this clonotype. The germline gene is not matched at one end of the junction; a read error may be the cause. The gene calls are TRBV6-1 and TRBJ1-6; no definite D call. The germline V gene encodes CDR1 MNHNS and CDR2 SASEGT. This CDR3 is built from 15 residues. The CDR3, as DNA: TGCGCCAGCAGCCAGCTTCGCGGTGGCAATTCACCCCTCCACTTT. As protein: CASSQLRGGNSPLHF.

This clonotype occurred many times. This CDR3 reads CASSLRQADNYGYTF. The CDR3 bases are TGTGCCAGCAGTTTAAGGCAGGCAGACAACTATGGCTACACCTTC. The chain recombines TRBV12-3 or TRBV12-4 with TRBJ1-2, with D uncertain. CDR3 length: 15 residues. V shed 2 bases and J shed 2 bases, with 12 bases lying between them.

The CDR3 nucleotides read TGTGCCAGCAGCCTAGGGACTAGCGGGAGGGAGTTCTTC. Translated: CASSLGTSGREFF. The chain employs TRBV28 and TRBJ2-1; 16 nucleotides match TRBD2. The J segment lost 14 bases and the V segment lost 6 bases, leaving 4 bases of the junction unmatched. Germline V gives CDR1 MDHEN, CDR2 SYDVKM. The CDR3 runs 13 residues.

There are many counts of this clonotype. This chain links TRBV20-1 with TRBJ2-7; 8 nucleotides match TRBD1. The CDR3 totals 13 residues. J lost 4 bases, V lost 6 bases, and 8 bases had no gene match. The V gene's germline CDR1 is DFQATT and CDR2 SNEGSKA (reference sequence). The DNA for the CDR3 is TGCAGTGCAACAAGACAGGGGAGATACGAGCAGTACTTC. It is translated as CSATRQGRYEQYF.

V and J are TRBV2 and TRBJ2-5, with no clear D. This CDR3 region has 12 residues. The V gene's germline CDR1 is SNHLY and CDR2 FYNNEI. V lost 4 bases to trimming and J lost 4 bases, with 7 bases between them. The CDR3, as DNA: TGTGCCAGCAGTGGCCCCAGAGAGACCCAGTACTTC. It encodes CASSGPRETQYF.

This clonotype has ten or more counts. J is TRBJ2-1 and V is TRBV10-3; D not certain. Looked up from germline, CDR1 is ENHRY and CDR2 is SYGVKD. Trimming shortened V by 0 bases and J by 2 bases, and 11 bases separated the two germline ends. This CDR3 region has 16 residues. CDR3 amino acids: CAISESSRSTYNEQFF. The CDR3 DNA reads as TGTGCCATCAGTGAGTCCAGCAGGAGTACCTACAATGAGCAGTTCTTC.

This clonotype came up many times. The chain has TRBV10-3 and TRBJ1-6; D remains unclear. V lost 6 bases and J 14 bases, leaving 11 bases between the germline ends. The CDR3 has 11 amino acids. CDR1 is ENHRY, CDR2 SYGVKD, per germline. The CDR3 spells CAIRERGTLHF. CDR3 bases: TGTGCCATCAGGGAAAGAGGAACCCTCCACTTT.

This clonotype was seen only once. The chain's CDR3 is CASGTTGDRRSSYNEQFF. As DNA, the CDR3 is TGTGCCAGCGGGACTACTGGGGACAGGCGTAGCTCCTACAATGAGCAGTTCTTC. The chain carries TRBV7-2 and TRBJ2-1; D perhaps matches TRBD1 (8 bases). Trimming stripped 8 bases from V and 0 bases from J, with 23 bases between. The CDR3 spans 18 residues. Germline assignment: CDR1 SGHTA and CDR2 FQGNSA.

CDR3 sequence: CASSSPGGSGSHNEQFF. In nucleotides, the CDR3 is TGTGCCAGCAGCTCCCCCGGGGGTAGCGGGTCTCACAATGAGCAGTTCTTC. The chain carries TRBV7-8 and TRBJ2-1; the match to TRBD2 covers 7 bases. CDR3 length: 17 residues. Trimming removed 4 bases from V and 5 bases from J; junction bases left unmatched: 14. In germline, CDR1 is SGHVS, CDR2 FQNEAQ. Full variable domain (rest looked up from reference TRBV7-8 and TRBJ2-1): GAGVSQSPRYKVAKRGQDVALRCDPISGHVSLFWYQQALGQGPEFLTYFQNEAQLDKSGLPSDRFFAERPEGSVSTLKIQRTQQEDSAVYLCASSSPGGSGSHNEQFFGPGTRLTVL.

This clonotype was counted at least ten times. This chain links TRBV6-1 with TRBJ2-3, with 11 bases matching TRBD2. The CDR3 is 15 residues long. CDR1 is MNHNS and CDR2 is SASEGT in the germline V gene. The V and J ends lost 4 bases and 3 bases, in that order; junction bases with no gene match: 3. The CDR3 DNA is TGTGCCAGCAGTGTGGTAGCGGGAGGGACAGATACGCAGTATTTT. This translates into CASSVVAGGTDTQYF.

This clonotype has ten or more counts. J is TRBJ2-5 and V is TRBV2; the D is unclear. V lost 4 bases and J lost 2, with 5 bases in between. Germline V CDR1 and CDR2: SNHLY, FYNNEI. This CDR3 region has 12 residues. Written as DNA, the CDR3 is TGTGCCAGCAGTGTAGCACAAGAGACCCAGTACTTC. This sequence encodes CASSVAQETQYF.

The rearrangement links TRBV9 to TRBJ1-2; the D is unclear. V shed 0 bases and J shed 5 bases, with 14 bases lying between them. Germline V gene data show CDR1 as SGDLS and CDR2 as YYNGEE. The CDR3 contains 15 residues. The CDR3 here is CASSVESDPIYGYTF. CDR3 DNA: TGTGCCAGCAGCGTAGAATCTGATCCCATATATGGCTACACCTTC. Full variable domain (rest looked up from reference TRBV9 and TRBJ1-2): DSGVTQTPKHLITATGQRVTLRCSPRSGDLSVYWYQQSLDQGLQFLIQYYNGEERAKGNILERFSAQQFPDLHSELNLSSLELGDSALYFCASSVESDPIYGYTFGSGTRLTVV.